The entry that follows covers one TCR beta chain sequence. Its target is unknown. The CDR3 runs 16 residues. V gave up 4 bases and J gave up 2 bases; unmatched junction bases: 8. From germline, CDR1 is MGHRA and CDR2 YSYEKL. The entry originates in a study of cytomegalovirus exposure and HLA in healthy donors. With 60 Vbeta and 13 Jbeta primers, the PCR was carried out. Profiling relied on immunoSEQ multiplex PCR, and the TCRdb table lists in-frame clones only, not all of them. The sample shows about 120,000 clones, roughly 69% of them seen only once. Samples came from healthy bone marrow donors. Study results and caveats: When a later analysis was performed, an Asian-associated ancestry cluster reportedly had fewer N-insertions than the roughly 700-donor mean. TCR beta sequences reportedly predicted most subjects' HLA-A and HLA-B alleles accurately. Being productive about 90% or about 30% of the time was typical of most TCR beta V segments in an earlier analysis.

This chain uses TRBV4-1 with TRBJ2-3, with 8 bases fitting TRBD2. The sequenced material came from PBMCs. The clonotype comes from a woman in her 40s in good health and CMV-seropositive. The CDR3 loop reads CASSLSGKPLTDTQYF. DNA for the CDR3: TGCGCCAGCAGCCTTAGCGGGAAGCCCCTCACAGATACGCAGTATTTT.